Listed here is a single TCR beta chain. This entry belongs to a study of blood T cell repertoires in COVID-19. In the original analysis: Amplification of reference gene primers was used by the study to estimate nucleated cell counts. Method: immunoSEQ multiplex PCR; TCRdb's copy keeps in-frame clones and lacks some. V and J calls and clone size are given by that table; D and trimming were obtained from the DNA. The repertoire holds 300,000 to 350,000 clones, 90% to 95% seen once, with less than 4% in the top ten. V gave up 3 bases and J gave up 3 bases, with 12 bases separating them. This CDR3 is built from 15 residues. Germline lookup yields CDR1 SGDLS and CDR2 YYNGEE. Cohorts were determined from participant-reported clinical history. The study recruited exposed participants who had met a COVID-19 case within 2 weeks before entry.

V is TRBV9 and J is TRBJ2-2; the D gene is possibly TRBD2 (5 bases). The TCR originated in a woman between 25 and 40 years old who had been exposed to COVID-19. The sample consisted of PBMCs or T cells enriched from blood (not recorded which). The CDR3 here is CASSAQRTHTGELFF. CDR3 DNA sequence: TGTGCCAGCAGCGCACAGCGGACCCACACCGGGGAGCTGTTTTTT. The full variable domain, completed using reference TRBV9 and TRBJ2-2, is DSGVTQTPKHLITATGQRVTLRCSPRSGDLSVYWYQQSLDQGLQFLIQYYNGEERAKGNILERFSAQQFPDLHSELNLSSLELGDSALYFCASSAQRTHTGELFFGEGSRLTVL.